The 32 T cell receptor beta chains in this list originate from one sample, sequenced in a study of T cells in localized non-small cell lung cancer. Measured with immunoSEQ multiplex PCR; TCRdb has only the in-frame clones, and not every one. The sample records roughly 34,000 clones, 70% to 90% being singletons. The input for sequencing was peripheral blood, taken before any cancer treatment. These receptor sequences come from a male donor aged 60 or over with stage III lung adenocarcinoma.

This clone is a singleton in its sample. The J gene is TRBJ2-1, the V gene TRBV2; tentatively, D is TRBD1 (5 bases). The CDR3 is 13 residues long. The germline V gene has CDR1 SNHLY and CDR2 FYNNEI. The V and J ends lost 4 bases and 2 bases respectively, with 6 bases between them. The CDR3 DNA reads TGTGCCAGCAGTGTGGACACCTACAATGAGCAGTTCTTC. Protein: CASSVDTYNEQFF. The entire variable domain, with the rest obtained from reference TRBV2 and TRBJ2-1, is as follows: EPEVTQTPSHQVTQMGQEVILRCVPISNHLYFYWYRQILGQKVEFLVSFYNNEISEKSEIFDDQFSVERPDGSNFTLKIRSTKLEDSAMYFCASSVDTYNEQFFGPGTRLTVL.

This clone appeared a few times. The rearrangement links TRBV2 to TRBJ1-2, with TRBD1 matching over 11 bases. Germline assignment: CDR1 SNHLY and CDR2 FYNNEI. CDR3 length: 14 amino acids. After removal of 6 bases from V and 6 bases from J, the junction contained 6 bases not matched to a gene. This CDR3 is CASRDGTGGDGYTF. CDR3 DNA: TGTGCCAGCAGGGACGGGACAGGGGGGGATGGCTACACCTTC.

The rearrangement links TRBV28 to TRBJ2-7; maybe TRBD2 (5 bases). The V and J ends lost 2 bases and 4 bases respectively, with 9 bases between them. There are 13 residues in the CDR3. Germline V gene sequence: CDR1 MDHEN, CDR2 SYDVKM. CDR3 coding DNA: TGTGCCAGCAGTTTACCCGGACTTTACGAGCAGTACTTC. It is translated as CASSLPGLYEQYF.

The chain's CDR3 is CASSLVGLNYGYTF. For the CDR3, the DNA is TGTGCCAGCAGCTTGGTGGGGCTCAACTATGGCTACACCTTC. This chain connects TRBV5-4 to TRBJ1-2; TRBD1 is a possible D gene (5 bases). The CDR3 has 14 residues. Trimming pared 0 bases from V and 2 bases from J, leaving 8 bases between. In germline, CDR1 is SGHNT, CDR2 YYREEE (reference sequence).

This clone has a single count. The chain carries TRBV11-3 and TRBJ2-7, with a tentative D call TRBD2 (5 bases). Trimming removed 0 bases at V and 0 bases at J, with 6 bases between. This CDR3 spans 14 amino acids. Germline values: CDR1 SGHNT, CDR2 YENEEA. CDR3 in amino acids: CASSLDTSSYEQYF. The CDR3 DNA reads as TGTGCCAGCAGCTTAGATACTAGCTCCTACGAGCAGTACTTC.

J is TRBJ1-1 and V is TRBV5-6; D is ambiguous. The CDR3 is 12 amino acids. Per the germline V gene, CDR1 is SGHDT and CDR2 is YYEEEE. With 1 base removed from V and 7 bases from J, the gap between germline ends came to 8 bases. Here the CDR3 reads CASSLPSGEAFF. CDR3 DNA sequence: TGTGCCAGCAGCTTGCCATCGGGTGAAGCTTTCTTT.

The chain joins TRBV18 to TRBJ1-2; no clear D gene. Germline assignment: CDR1 KGHSH and CDR2 LQKENI. Trimming removed 2 bases from V and 4 bases from J, with 11 bases in between. The length of the CDR3 is 14 residues. CDR3 nucleotides: TGTGCCAGCTCACCAGAAAACAGAGTCTATGGCTACACCTTC. It codes for CASSPENRVYGYTF.

The J gene is TRBJ2-3, the V gene TRBV7-8; D remains ambiguous. The CDR3 loop spans 13 amino acids. Trimming took off 0 bases at V and 6 bases at J, with 7 bases between the two ends. Germline CDR1 SGHVS, CDR2 FQNEAQ. In nucleotides, the CDR3 is TGTGCCAGCAGCTTAGCCCCTAGGGATACGCAGTATTTT. Its translation: CASSLAPRDTQYF.

The gene calls are TRBV14 and TRBJ2-7; TRBD2 matches at 8 bases. The trim removed 2 bases at V and 4 bases at J, leaving 19 bases unmatched. Germline values: CDR1 SGHDN, CDR2 FVKESK. The CDR3 extends over 19 amino acids. The CDR3 coding sequence is TGTGCCAGCAGCCAAAGTAGGGGCCGGGTGAGACTAGCGACGTACGAGCAGTACTTC. Its protein product is CASSQSRGRVRLATYEQYF. The full variable domain, in which reference TRBV14 and TRBJ2-7 provide the parts outside the CDR3, is EAGVTQFPSHSVIEKGQTVTLRCDPISGHDNLYWYRRVMGKEIKFLLHFVKESKQDESGMPNNRFLAERTGGTYSTLKVQPAELEDSGVYFCASSQSRGRVRLATYEQYFGPGTRLTVT.

This rearrangement joins TRBV6-6 to TRBJ1-2, with D maybe TRBD1 (6 bases). Trimming removed 6 bases at V and 8 bases at J, with 16 bases between. The CDR3 sequence is 13 residues long. Germline CDR1 MNHNY, CDR2 SVGAGI (reference sequence). The CDR3 DNA reads as TGTGCCAGCAGGACGGGGGACACCCGCGGCTACACCTTC. This gives the protein CASRTGDTRGYTF.

V is TRBV10-3 and J is TRBJ1-1; 8 nucleotides align to TRBD1. Trimming at V came to 6 bases and at J to 1 base, leaving 1 base not matched to a gene. The germline CDR1 and CDR2 sequences are ENHRY and SYGVKD. This CDR3 is built from 13 residues. The CDR3 bases are TGTGCCATCAGGGACAGGGAGAACACTGAAGCTTTCTTT. Translation gives CAIRDRENTEAFF.

In this sample, this clone turned up once. The rearrangement joins TRBV7-3 to TRBJ2-2, with D possibly TRBD2 on 5 matching bases. This CDR3 is built from 16 residues. The germline gives CDR1 SGHTA, CDR2 FQGTGA. V lost 2 bases and J 5 bases, leaving 15 bases between the germline ends. In DNA form, the CDR3 reads TGTGCCAGCAGCTTATTTGGTATCCGGGATACCGGGGAGCTGTTTTTT. Translated: CASSLFGIRDTGELFF.

V is TRBV14 and J is TRBJ1-2, with D unclear. Trimming removed 3 bases from V and 4 bases from J, with 3 bases in between. Germline V gives CDR1 SGHDN, CDR2 FVKESK. The CDR3 extends over 11 amino acids. This CDR3 reads CASSHGYGYTF. In DNA, the CDR3 is TGTGCCAGCAGCCATGGCTATGGCTACACCTTC. Drawing the rest from reference TRBV14 and TRBJ1-2, the complete variable domain is EAGVTQFPSHSVIEKGQTVTLRCDPISGHDNLYWYRRVMGKEIKFLLHFVKESKQDESGMPNNRFLAERTGGTYSTLKVQPAELEDSGVYFCASSHGYGYTFGSGTRLTVV.

V is TRBV19 and J is TRBJ2-3; TRBD2 matches 10 bases. CDR1 and CDR2 (germline): LNHDA, SQIVND (reference sequence). The CDR3 spans 17 residues. V lost 3 bases to trimming and J lost 2 bases; unmatched junction nucleotides: 8. The CDR3 DNA follows: TGTGCCAGTAGTATTGTCACTAGCGGGGACCCCACAGATACGCAGTATTTT. Translating gives CASSIVTSGDPTDTQYF. Complete variable domain (other parts from reference TRBV19 and TRBJ2-3): DGGITQSPKYLFRKEGQNVTLSCEQNLNHDAMYWYRQDPGQGLRLIYYSQIVNDFQKGDIAEGYSVSREKKESFPLTVTSAQKNPTAFYLCASSIVTSGDPTDTQYFGPGTRLTVL.

In its sample, this clone was seen a few times. V usage is TRBV5-1 and J usage is TRBJ2-5; no firm D call. CDR3 length equals 14 residues. Looked up from germline, CDR1 is SGHRS and CDR2 is YFSETQ. Trimming removed 0 bases from V and 3 bases from J, with 9 bases in between. CDR3 sequence reads: CASSLARSEETQYF. The CDR3 coding sequence is TGCGCCAGCAGCTTGGCAAGGAGCGAAGAGACCCAGTACTTC.

The rearrangement links TRBV11-3 to TRBJ1-3; D not certain. This CDR3 is built from 13 residues. V was trimmed by 7 bases and J by 0 bases, leaving 7 bases between them. Germline V lookup: CDR1 SGHNT, CDR2 YENEEA. Here the CDR3 reads CASTADSGNTIYF. CDR3 in DNA: TGTGCCAGCACCGCAGACTCTGGAAACACCATATATTTT.

V and J are TRBV7-2 and TRBJ2-5; D may be TRBD2 (5 bases). The CDR3 length is 13 residues. Germline loops: CDR1 SGHTA, CDR2 FQGNSA. Trimming shortened V by 5 bases and J by 2 bases, and 9 bases separated the two germline ends. In nucleotides, the CDR3 is TGTGCCAGCAGCAACCGACTACAAGAGACCCAGTACTTC. It encodes CASSNRLQETQYF.

Here the CDR3 DNA reads TGTGCCAGCAGCTTGGCTAGCGGGAGCTTCGGCACAGATACGCAGTATTTT. It specifies CASSLASGSFGTDTQYF. This chain uses TRBV7-6 with TRBJ2-3; TRBD2 matches at 10 bases. The V gene end was trimmed by 3 bases and the J gene end by 1 base; junction bases not matched to a gene: 7. Germline lookup yields CDR1 SGHVS and CDR2 FNYEAQ. The CDR3 consists of 17 residues.

The V call is TRBV7-8, the J call TRBJ1-4, with D perhaps matching TRBD1 (6 bases). Germline V lookup: CDR1 SGHVS, CDR2 FQNEAQ. V dropped 5 bases and J dropped 2 bases, with 15 bases sitting between them. CDR3 size: 16 residues. The DNA of the CDR3 is TGTGCCAGCAGCCCCCGAGGACAGTCCACTAATGAAAAACTGTTTTTT. It codes for CASSPRGQSTNEKLFF.

The gene calls are TRBV4-1 and TRBJ2-1; D uncertain. Germline CDR1 reads MGHRA; CDR2 reads YSYEKL. V lost 5 bases and J lost 11, with 16 bases in between. The CDR3 contains 13 residues. The CDR3 region has the DNA TGCGCCAGCAGCACCCCACCCCTACCGCAGCAGTTCTTC. Its protein is CASSTPPLPQQFF.

CDR3 sequence reads: CASSQPTRRLADTQYF. The DNA of the CDR3 is TGCGCCAGCAGCCAACCCACTAGGAGGTTGGCAGATACGCAGTATTTT. The gene calls are TRBV4-1 and TRBJ2-3; weak D call: TRBD2 (5 bases). V was cut by 2 bases and J by 4 bases, with 16 bases left in between. CDR1 is MGHRA, CDR2 YSYEKL, per germline. There are 16 residues in the CDR3.

This clone was seen a few times. V gene TRBV18 combines with J gene TRBJ1-1; 10 bases line up with TRBD1. This CDR3 spans 14 amino acids. V shed 8 bases and J 1 base; nucleotides not matched to a gene: 4. CDR1 and CDR2 from the germline V gene are KGHSH and LQKENI. The CDR3 sequence is CASETGGKNTEAFF. As DNA, the CDR3 is TGTGCCAGCGAGACAGGGGGCAAGAACACTGAAGCTTTCTTT.

This rearrangement joins TRBV7-3 to TRBJ2-5; tentative D call: TRBD2 (5 bases). Trimming took 0 bases from V and 5 from J, leaving 7 bases between them. The CDR3 has 13 amino acids. Per germline, CDR1 SGHTA and CDR2 FQGTGA. The CDR3 here is CASSLTREETQYF. DNA of the CDR3: TGTGCCAGCAGCTTAACGAGGGAGGAGACCCAGTACTTC.

The chain is built from TRBV13 and TRBJ1-2; D is perhaps TRBD1 (5 bases). Trimming stripped 6 bases from V and 7 bases from J, with 9 bases between. The CDR3 runs to 11 residues. Looked up from germline, CDR1 is PRHDT and CDR2 is FYEKMQ (reference sequence). CDR3 loop: CASSQGGGYTF. The CDR3 coding sequence is TGTGCCAGCAGTCAGGGTGGTGGCTACACCTTC. The full variable domain, completed using reference TRBV13 and TRBJ1-2, is AAGVIQSPRHLIKEKRETATLKCYPIPRHDTVYWYQQGPGQDPQFLISFYEKMQSDKGSIPDRFSAQQFSDYHSELNMSSLELGDSALYFCASSQGGGYTFGSGTRLTVV.

The chain employs TRBV9 and TRBJ2-7, with D possibly called TRBD1 or TRBD2 (5 bases each). Trimming pared 2 bases from V and 0 bases from J, leaving 24 bases between. The germline V gene has CDR1 SGDLS and CDR2 YYNGEE. The CDR3 is 19 residues long. The CDR3 DNA reads as TGTGCCAGCAGCGTGGGCCCCGGGACCAGCCGACGATCCTCCTACGAGCAGTACTTC. It specifies CASSVGPGTSRRSSYEQYF.

This clone was counted a single time. The rearrangement joins TRBV30 to TRBJ1-3; D remains unclear. Trimming took 2 bases from V and 5 from J, leaving 13 bases between them. The CDR3 covers 14 residues. Looked up from germline, CDR1 is GTSNPN and CDR2 is SVGIG (reference sequence). CDR3 residues: CAWSIGPYRNTIYF. The DNA for the CDR3 is TGTGCCTGGAGTATAGGACCCTACAGAAACACCATATATTTT.

The chain joins TRBV15 to TRBJ2-7, with 9 bases matching TRBD1. This CDR3 region has 14 residues. Germline loops: CDR1 LNHNV, CDR2 YYDKDF (reference sequence). J lost 1 base, V lost 3 bases, and 1 base had no gene match. This CDR3 is CATSSGTGSYEQYF. The CDR3 DNA is TGTGCCACCAGCAGTGGGACAGGGTCCTACGAGCAGTACTTC.

This sequence joins TRBV4-1 and TRBJ2-3; D possibly corresponds to TRBD2 (5 bases). CDR1 and CDR2 from the germline V gene are MGHRA and YSYEKL. The CDR3 runs 15 residues. Trimming cost V 4 bases and J 1 base, with 12 bases left between them. The CDR3 reads CASSPGGGRTDTQYF. DNA of the CDR3: TGCGCCAGCAGCCCCGGTGGCGGGCGCACAGATACGCAGTATTTT.

The chain combines TRBV2 with TRBJ1-4; D not resolved. Trimming left V 7 bases short and J 5 bases short, with 11 bases between. The CDR3 is 13 residues long. The V gene's germline CDR1 is SNHLY and CDR2 FYNNEI. The CDR3 DNA reads as TGTGCCAGCACTCGATCGGAAAATGAAAAACTGTTTTTT. Its translation: CASTRSENEKLFF.

In this sample, this clone turned up a few times. The chain uses TRBV2 and TRBJ1-1; D call uncertain. V was clipped by 3 bases and J by 0 bases, with 8 bases between them. The CDR3 runs to 14 residues. From germline, CDR1 is SNHLY and CDR2 FYNNEI. CDR3 amino acids: CASSDSRMNTEAFF. CDR3 nucleotides: TGTGCCAGCAGTGACTCCAGAATGAACACTGAAGCTTTCTTT.

The chain employs TRBV7-8 and TRBJ1-6, with 9 bases identical to TRBD1. Germline CDR1 SGHVS, CDR2 FQNEAQ. The CDR3 has 18 residues. V lost 5 bases to trimming and J lost 7 bases; unmatched junction nucleotides: 15. CDR3 DNA: TGTGCCAGCAGCAATAGCCCGTTCGGGGACAGGGAGAATTCACCCCTCCACTTT. It encodes CASSNSPFGDRENSPLHF.

The genes are TRBV30 and TRBJ2-6; the D is unclear. V was clipped by 1 base and J by 0 bases, with 7 bases between them. The CDR3 totals 15 residues. Germline assignment: CDR1 GTSNPN and CDR2 SVGIG (reference sequence). The CDR3 DNA reads TGTGCCTGGAGTGAACGGTCCTCTGGGGCCAACGTCCTGACTTTC. This translates into CAWSERSSGANVLTF.